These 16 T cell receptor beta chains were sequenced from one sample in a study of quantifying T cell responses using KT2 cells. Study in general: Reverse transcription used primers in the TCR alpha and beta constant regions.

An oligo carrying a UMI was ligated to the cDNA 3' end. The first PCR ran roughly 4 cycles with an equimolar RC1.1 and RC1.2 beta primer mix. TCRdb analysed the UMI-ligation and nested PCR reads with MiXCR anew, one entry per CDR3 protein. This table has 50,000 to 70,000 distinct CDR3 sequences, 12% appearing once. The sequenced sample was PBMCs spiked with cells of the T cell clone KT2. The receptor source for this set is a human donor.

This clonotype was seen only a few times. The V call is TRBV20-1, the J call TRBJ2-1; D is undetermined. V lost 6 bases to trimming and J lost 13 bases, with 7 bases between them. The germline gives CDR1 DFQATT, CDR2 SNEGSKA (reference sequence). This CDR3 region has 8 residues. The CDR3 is CSASQQFF. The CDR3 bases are TGCAGTGCCAGCCAACAGTTCTTC.

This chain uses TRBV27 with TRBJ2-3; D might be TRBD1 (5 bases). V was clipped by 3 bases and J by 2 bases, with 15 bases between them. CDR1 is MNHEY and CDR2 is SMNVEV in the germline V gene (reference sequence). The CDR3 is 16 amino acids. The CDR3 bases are TGTGCCAGCAGTTTTAGGGGCAGAATGAACACAGATACGCAGTATTTT. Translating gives CASSFRGRMNTDTQYF.

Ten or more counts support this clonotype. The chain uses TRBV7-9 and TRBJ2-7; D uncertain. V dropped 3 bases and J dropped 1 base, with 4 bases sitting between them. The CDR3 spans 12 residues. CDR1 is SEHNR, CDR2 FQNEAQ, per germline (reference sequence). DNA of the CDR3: TGTGCCAGCAGCTTCCCGTCCTACGAGCAGTACTTC. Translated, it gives CASSFPSYEQYF.

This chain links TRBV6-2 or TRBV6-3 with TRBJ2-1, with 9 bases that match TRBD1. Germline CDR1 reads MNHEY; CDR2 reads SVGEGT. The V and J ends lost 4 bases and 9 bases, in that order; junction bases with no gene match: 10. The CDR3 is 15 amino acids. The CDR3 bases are TGTGCCAGCAGTTTGGGACAGGGAGCCGCAGGTGAGCAGTTCTTC. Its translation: CASSLGQGAAGEQFF.

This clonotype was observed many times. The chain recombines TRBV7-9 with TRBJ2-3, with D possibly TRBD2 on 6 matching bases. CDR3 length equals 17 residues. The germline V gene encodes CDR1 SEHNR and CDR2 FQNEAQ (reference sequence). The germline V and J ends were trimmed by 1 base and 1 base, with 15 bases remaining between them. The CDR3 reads CASSLGSTGSRTDTQYF. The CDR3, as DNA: TGTGCCAGCAGCTTAGGATCCACCGGGAGCCGCACAGATACGCAGTATTTT.

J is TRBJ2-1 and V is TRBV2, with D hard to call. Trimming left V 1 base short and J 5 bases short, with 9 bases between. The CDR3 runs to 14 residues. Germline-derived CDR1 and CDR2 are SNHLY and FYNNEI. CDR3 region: CASSEGQSHNEQFF. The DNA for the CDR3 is TGTGCCAGCAGTGAAGGGCAAAGCCACAATGAGCAGTTCTTC.

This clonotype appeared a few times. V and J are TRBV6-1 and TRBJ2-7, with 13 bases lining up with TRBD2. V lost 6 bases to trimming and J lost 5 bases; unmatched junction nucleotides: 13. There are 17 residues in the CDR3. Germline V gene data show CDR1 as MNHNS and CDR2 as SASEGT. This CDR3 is CASSLPAGTSGIDEQYF. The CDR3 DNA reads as TGTGCCAGCAGCCTCCCCGCCGGGACTAGCGGGATCGACGAGCAGTACTTC.

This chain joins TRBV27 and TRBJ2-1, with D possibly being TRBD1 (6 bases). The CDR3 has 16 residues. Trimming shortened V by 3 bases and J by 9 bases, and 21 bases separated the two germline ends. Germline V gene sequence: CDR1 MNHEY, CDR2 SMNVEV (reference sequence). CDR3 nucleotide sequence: TGTGCCAGCAGTTTTTCGGGCCCCGACAGGTACGGTGAGCAGTTCTTC. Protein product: CASSFSGPDRYGEQFF.

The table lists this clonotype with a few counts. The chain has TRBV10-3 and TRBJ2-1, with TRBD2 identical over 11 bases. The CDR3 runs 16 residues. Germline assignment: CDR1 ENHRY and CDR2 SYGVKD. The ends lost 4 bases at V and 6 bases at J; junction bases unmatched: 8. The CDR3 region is CAISAPLAGVVNEQFF. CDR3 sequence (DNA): TGTGCCATCAGTGCTCCACTAGCGGGAGTAGTCAATGAGCAGTTCTTC.

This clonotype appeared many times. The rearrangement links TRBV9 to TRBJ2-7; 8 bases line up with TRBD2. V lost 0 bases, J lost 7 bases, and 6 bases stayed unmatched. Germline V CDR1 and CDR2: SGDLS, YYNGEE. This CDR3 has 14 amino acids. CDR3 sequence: CASSVGLASWEQYF. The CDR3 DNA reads TGTGCCAGCAGCGTAGGACTAGCGTCTTGGGAGCAGTACTTC. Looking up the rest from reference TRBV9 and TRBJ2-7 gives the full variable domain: DSGVTQTPKHLITATGQRVTLRCSPRSGDLSVYWYQQSLDQGLQFLIQYYNGEERAKGNILERFSAQQFPDLHSELNLSSLELGDSALYFCASSVGLASWEQYFGPGTRLTVT.

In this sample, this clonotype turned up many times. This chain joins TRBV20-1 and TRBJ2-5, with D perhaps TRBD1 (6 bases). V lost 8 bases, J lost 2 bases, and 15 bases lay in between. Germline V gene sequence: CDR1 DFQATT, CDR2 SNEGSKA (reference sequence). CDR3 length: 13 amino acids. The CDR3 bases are TGCAGTTATATGGGGGCTTTACAAGAGACCCAGTACTTC. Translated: CSYMGALQETQYF.

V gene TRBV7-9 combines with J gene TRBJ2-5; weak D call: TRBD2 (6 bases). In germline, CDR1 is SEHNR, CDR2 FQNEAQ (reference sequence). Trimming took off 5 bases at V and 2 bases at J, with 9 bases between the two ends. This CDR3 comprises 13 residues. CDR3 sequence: CASSHGRQETQYF. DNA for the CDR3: TGTGCCAGCAGCCACGGGAGACAAGAGACCCAGTACTTC.

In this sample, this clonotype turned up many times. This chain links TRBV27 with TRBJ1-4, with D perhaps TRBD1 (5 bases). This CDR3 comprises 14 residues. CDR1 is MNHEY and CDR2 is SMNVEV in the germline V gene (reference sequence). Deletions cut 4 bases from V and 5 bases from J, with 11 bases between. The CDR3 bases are TGTGCCAGCAGTTCCGGCAGGGAAAATGAAAAACTGTTTTTT. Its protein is CASSSGRENEKLFF.

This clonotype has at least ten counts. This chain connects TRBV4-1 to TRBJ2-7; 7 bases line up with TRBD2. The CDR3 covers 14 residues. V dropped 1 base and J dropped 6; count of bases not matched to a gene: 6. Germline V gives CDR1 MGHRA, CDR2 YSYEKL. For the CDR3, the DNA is TGCGCCAGCAGCCAAGGCGTCGGACTAGGCGAGCAGTACTTC. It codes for CASSQGVGLGEQYF.

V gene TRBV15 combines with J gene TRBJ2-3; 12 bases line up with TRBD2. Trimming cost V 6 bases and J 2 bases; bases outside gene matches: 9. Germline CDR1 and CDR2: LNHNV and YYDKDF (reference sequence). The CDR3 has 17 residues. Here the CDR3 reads CATRRTSGESYTDTQYF. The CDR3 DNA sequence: TGTGCCACCAGACGGACTAGCGGGGAGTCCTACACAGATACGCAGTATTTT.

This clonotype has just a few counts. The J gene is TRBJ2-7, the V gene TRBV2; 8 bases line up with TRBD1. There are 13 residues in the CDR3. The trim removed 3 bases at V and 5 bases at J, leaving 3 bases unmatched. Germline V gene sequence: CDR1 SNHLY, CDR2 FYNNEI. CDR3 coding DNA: TGTGCCAGCAGTGAGGACAGGGCCCACGAGCAGTACTTC. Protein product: CASSEDRAHEQYF.